The clone carrying this T cell receptor (beta chain) was seen more than once but under ten times. No antigen is known for it. The sample comes from a study of shared clonotypes between healthy human individuals. Study-level points and caveats: Limitation of the genetic and exposure-history diversity represented came from the few donors.

V was clipped by 4 bases and J by 2 bases, with 5 bases between them. In germline, CDR1 is SGHNT, CDR2 YENEEA. This CDR3 spans 13 amino acids. Some 30,000 T cell genomes, or approximately 0.2 ug DNA, went into the sorted-subset replicate PCRs. Assay used: immunoSEQ multiplex PCR; TCRdb lists only in-frame clones, some missing. The repertoire includes roughly 300,000 clones, around nine tenths of them detected once, and 15% to 20% sits in the top ten. This TCR was recovered from a man aged 18 to 30 in good health. The sample was memory CD8+ T cells sorted from blood. Subset: CD45RO+ cells pooled with CCR7-negative TemRA cells. This rearrangement joins TRBV11-3 to TRBJ2-2; D is undetermined. This CDR3 reads CASSSGNTGELFF. In nucleotides, the CDR3 is TGTGCCAGCAGCTCAGGAAACACCGGGGAGCTGTTTTTT.